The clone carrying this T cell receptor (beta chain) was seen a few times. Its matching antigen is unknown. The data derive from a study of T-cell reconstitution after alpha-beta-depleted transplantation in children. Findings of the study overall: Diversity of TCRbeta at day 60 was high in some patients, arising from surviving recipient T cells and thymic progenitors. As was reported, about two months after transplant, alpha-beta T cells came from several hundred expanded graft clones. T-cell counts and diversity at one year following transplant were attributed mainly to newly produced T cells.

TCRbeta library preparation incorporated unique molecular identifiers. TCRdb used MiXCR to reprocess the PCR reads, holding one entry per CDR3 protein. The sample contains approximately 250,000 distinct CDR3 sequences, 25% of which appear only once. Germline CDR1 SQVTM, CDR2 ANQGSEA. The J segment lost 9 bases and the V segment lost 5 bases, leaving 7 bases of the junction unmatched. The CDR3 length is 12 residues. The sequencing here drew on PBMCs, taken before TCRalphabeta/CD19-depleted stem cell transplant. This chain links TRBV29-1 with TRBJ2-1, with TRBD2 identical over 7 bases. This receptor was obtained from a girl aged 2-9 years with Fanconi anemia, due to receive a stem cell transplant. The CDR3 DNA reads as TGCAGCGTTTTCAGCTGGGAGGGTGAGCAGTTCTTC. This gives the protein CSVFSWEGEQFF.